Listed below are T cell receptor beta chains from one sample, sequenced in a study of blood T cell repertoires in COVID-19. Sequencing was performed with immunoSEQ multiplex PCR; in TCRdb, only in-frame clones are kept and a portion is missing. The sample consists of 200,000 to 250,000 clones, 70% to 85% of them appearing once. Sequencing used PBMCs or T cells enriched from blood (not recorded which). These receptors were obtained from a man aged 35-49 years who had recovered from COVID-19. Both conserved end residues are part of each CDR3. A D gene is named only where the DNA matches it firmly. Size is stated for part of the rows, as once, few or many counts, or as a class when the clone is expanded.

J gene,clone size,D gene,V gene,CDR3 protein,CDR3 DNA
TRBJ1-5,-,-,TRBV30,CAWTRGPAPQHF,TGTGCCTGGACCAGGGGCCCGGCGCCCCAGCATTTT
TRBJ1-5,few,TRBD1,TRBV18,CASSDRGPQHF,TGTGCCAGCTCAGACAGGGGACCCCAGCATTTT
TRBJ1-2,-,-,TRBV28,CASSLPRGRSRGYTF,TGTGCCAGCAGTTTACCCCGCGGTCGTTCTAGGGGCTACACCTTC
TRBJ1-4,-,-,TRBV9,CASSVDGFSRANEKLFF,TGTGCCAGCAGCGTAGATGGATTTTCTCGGGCTAATGAAAAACTGTTTTTT
TRBJ1-5,-,TRBD1,TRBV5-5,CASSFAGDSNQPQHF,TGTGCCAGCAGCTTTGCAGGGGACAGTAATCAGCCCCAGCATTTT
TRBJ1-6,-,-,TRBV14,CASSERPYGVSPLHF,TGTGCCAGCAGCGAGCGCCCTTACGGGGTTTCACCCCTCCACTTT
TRBJ1-5,-,TRBD1,TRBV2,CASSLPNRGEVPQHF,TGTGCCAGCAGTCTCCCTAACAGGGGCGAAGTGCCCCAGCATTTT
TRBJ1-5,-,TRBD1,TRBV2,CASSLDRGQPQHF,TGTGCCAGCAGTCTAGACAGGGGACAGCCCCAGCATTTT
TRBJ1-3,-,TRBD1,TRBV27,CASKGTARNTIYF,TGTGCCAGCAAGGGGACAGCTAGAAACACCATATATTTT
TRBJ2-2,-,TRBD1,TRBV6-1,CASSDRGTGELFF,TGTGCCAGCAGTGACAGGGGGACCGGGGAGCTGTTTTTT
TRBJ1-1,-,-,TRBV5-1,CASRPLTGLNTEAFF,TGCGCCAGCAGGCCTTTGACAGGCCTCAACACTGAAGCTTTCTTT
TRBJ1-5,-,-,TRBV3-1/TRBV3-2,CASSQDTGNQPQHF,TGTGCCAGCAGCCAAGACACAGGCAATCAGCCCCAGCATTTT
TRBJ2-1,-,-,TRBV18,CASSPTLDNEQFF,TGTGCCAGCTCACCGACGCTAGACAATGAGCAGTTCTTC
TRBJ1-5,-,-,TRBV28,CASSLRGDHQPQHF,TGTGCCAGCAGCCTTCGGGGGGACCATCAGCCCCAGCATTTT
TRBJ1-5,-,-,TRBV7-9,CASTQDGVQPQHF,TGTGCCAGCACCCAAGATGGAGTTCAGCCCCAGCATTTT
TRBJ2-7,-,TRBD2,TRBV9,CASSAGGVYREQYF,TGTGCCAGCAGCGCCGGGGGGGTGTATCGGGAGCAGTACTTC
TRBJ1-2,-,-,TRBV5-5,CASSPTGGGGYGYTF,TGTGCCAGCAGCCCCACCGGGGGAGGGGGGTATGGCTACACCTTC